These T cell receptor beta chains were read from a single sample in a study of radiation and T cells in renal cell carcinoma. Assay: immunoSEQ multiplex PCR; the TCRdb copy retains only in-frame clones and omits some. The sample holds about 15,000 clones, about three fifths seen once. The source was tumor tissue, collected from a patient whose treatment included radiotherapy and nephrectomy. The receptors stem from an older woman with renal cell carcinoma. Each CDR3 is given with its conserved first and last residue. The order of the fields is clone size, J gene, D gene, V gene, CDR3 protein, CDR3 DNA. A D gene is named only where the DNA matches it firmly. For some rows the clone size is stated as once, few or many, or as a class when expanded; others skip it.

few,TRBJ2-7,.,TRBV6-1,CASNGWQHLAYEQYF,TGTGCCAGCAATGGATGGCAGCATCTCGCCTACGAGCAGTACTTC
.,TRBJ1-4,.,TRBV4-1,CASSQDWGGGDEKLFF,TGCGCCAGCAGCCAAGATTGGGGGGGCGGGGATGAAAAACTGTTTTTT
.,TRBJ2-3,TRBD1,TRBV7-6,CASSSQGALSTDTQYF,TGTGCCAGCAGCTCACAGGGGGCCTTGAGCACAGATACGCAGTATTTT
.,TRBJ1-2,TRBD1,TRBV15,CATSNDRARGYTF,TGTGCCACCAGCAACGACAGGGCTCGAGGCTACACCTTC
.,TRBJ1-2,TRBD1,TRBV6-6,CASSPDGTDGYGYTF,TGTGCCAGCTCCCCCGACGGGACAGACGGCTATGGCTACACCTTC
.,TRBJ1-3,.,TRBV18,CASSHPNNRRVPGNTIYF,TGTGCCAGCTCACACCCTAATAATCGGCGGGTTCCTGGAAACACCATATATTTT
once,TRBJ2-1,TRBD2,TRBV18,CASSPPTSGGRGNEQFF,TGTGCCAGCTCACCACCCACTAGCGGGGGCCGGGGGAATGAGCAGTTCTTC
.,TRBJ2-5,.,TRBV5-1,CASSLEDLFTETQYF,TGCGCCAGCAGCTTGGAGGACCTGTTCACAGAGACCCAGTACTTC
.,TRBJ2-3,.,TRBV7-2,CASSLTKSTDTQYF,TGTGCCAGCAGCTTAACTAAAAGCACAGATACGCAGTATTTT
.,TRBJ2-7,TRBD1,TRBV4-1,CASSPERGTGAYEQYF,TGCGCCAGCAGCCCAGAAAGAGGGACAGGGGCCTACGAGCAGTACTTC
once,TRBJ2-7,.,TRBV7-9,CASSPGRGPGYEQYF,TGTGCCAGCAGCCCGGGTCGGGGGCCCGGTTACGAGCAGTACTTC
.,TRBJ1-1,.,TRBV28,CASSLLGDQATEAFF,TGTGCCAGCAGTTTACTGGGGGATCAGGCCACTGAAGCTTTCTTT
.,TRBJ2-1,TRBD1,TRBV19,CASSPGTGGFGSYNEQFF,TGTGCCAGTTCCCCCGGGACAGGGGGGTTTGGCTCCTACAATGAGCAGTTCTTC
.,TRBJ2-7,TRBD2,TRBV19,CASSIGTSGEQYF,TGTGCCAGTAGTATCGGGACTAGCGGCGAGCAGTACTTC
.,TRBJ1-3,.,TRBV2,CASNRDTSSGNTIYF,TGTGCCAGCAACCGGGACACATCCTCTGGAAACACCATATATTTT
.,TRBJ2-5,.,TRBV7-9,CASSPAGLARGQETQYF,TGTGCCAGCAGTCCCGCCGGGCTAGCTAGAGGCCAAGAGACCCAGTACTTC
medium-sized,TRBJ1-6,.,TRBV27,CASSFSGINNSPLHF,TGTGCCAGCAGTTTCAGCGGAATCAATAATTCACCCCTCCACTTT
few,TRBJ1-2,TRBD1,TRBV9,CASSIDRGHYGYTF,TGTGCCAGCAGTATAGACAGGGGGCATTATGGCTACACCTTC
once,TRBJ2-1,TRBD2,TRBV5-6,CASSDPGLRNEQFF,TGTGCCAGCAGCGATCCGGGACTAAGAAATGAGCAGTTCTTC
.,TRBJ1-2,TRBD1,TRBV6-5,CASSYSLPRGGHGYTF,TGTGCCAGCAGTTACTCGTTGCCCAGGGGGGGGCATGGCTACACCTTC
.,TRBJ2-3,.,TRBV5-5,CASSHRGTDTQYF,TGTGCCAGCAGCCACAGGGGCACAGATACGCAGTATTTT
.,TRBJ2-3,.,TRBV7-6,CASSLGGDYTQYF,TGTGCCAGCAGCTTAGGAGGGGACTATACGCAGTATTTT
few,TRBJ2-3,.,TRBV9,CASSALGGTVTDTQYF,TGTGCCAGCAGCGCCCTAGGAGGGACGGTCACAGATACGCAGTATTTT
.,TRBJ2-1,TRBD2,TRBV19,CASSMGSGRRNEQFF,TGTGCCAGTAGTATGGGTAGCGGGAGGAGGAATGAGCAGTTCTTC
.,TRBJ1-1,.,TRBV29-1,CSVGRVTEAFF,TGCAGCGTTGGAAGAGTCACTGAAGCTTTCTTT
.,TRBJ2-1,.,TRBV27,CASSGGFNEQFF,TGTGCCAGCAGTGGAGGGTTCAATGAGCAGTTCTTC
.,TRBJ2-7,.,TRBV29-1,CSAGTAGEQYF,TGCAGCGCAGGGACAGCGGGAGAGCAGTACTTC
.,TRBJ2-5,TRBD2,TRBV2,CASSDPSGGAVETQYF,TGTGCCAGCAGTGACCCCAGCGGGGGGGCGGTAGAGACCCAGTACTTC
once,TRBJ2-7,.,TRBV6-6,CASSSTGVEDEQYF,TGTGCCAGCAGTTCGACGGGAGTCGAGGACGAGCAGTACTTC
many,TRBJ2-1,.,TRBV29-1,CSTSRTSSYNEQFF,TGCAGCACTTCCCGTACTAGCTCCTACAATGAGCAGTTCTTC
.,TRBJ1-5,TRBD1,TRBV19,CASSIGQGGYSNQPQHF,TGTGCCAGTAGTATCGGACAGGGAGGTTATAGCAATCAGCCCCAGCATTTT
.,TRBJ1-2,.,TRBV5-1,CASSLDMLYGYTF,TGCGCCAGCAGCCTGGACATGCTCTATGGCTACACCTTC
once,TRBJ2-4,.,TRBV29-1,CSVENSSEDIQYF,TGCAGCGTTGAAAACTCGTCCGAGGACATTCAGTACTTC
.,TRBJ2-7,.,TRBV9,CASSPYEQYF,TGTGCCAGCAGCCCCTACGAGCAGTACTTC
.,TRBJ1-2,TRBD1,TRBV7-9,CASSPGQGPNYGYTF,TGTGCCAGCAGCCCCGGACAGGGACCTAACTATGGCTACACCTTC
few,TRBJ2-3,.,TRBV30,CAWDVSGSRTDTQYF,TGTGCCTGGGACGTTAGCGGTTCTCGCACAGATACGCAGTATTTT
medium-sized,TRBJ2-5,TRBD2,TRBV7-9,CASSSVGAGGETQYF,TGTGCCAGCAGCTCCGTGGGTGCGGGAGGGGAGACCCAGTACTTC
.,TRBJ2-1,.,TRBV2,CASSLQTPSYNEQFF,TGTGCCAGCAGCCTTCAGACGCCCTCGTACAATGAGCAGTTCTTC
.,TRBJ1-1,.,TRBV25-1,CASSDAQGRVAEAFF,TGTGCCAGCAGTGACGCCCAGGGTAGAGTTGCTGAAGCTTTCTTT
.,TRBJ2-1,TRBD2,TRBV5-1,CASSVGLASSSYNEQFF,TGCGCCAGCAGCGTGGGACTAGCGTCCAGCTCCTACAATGAGCAGTTCTTC
.,TRBJ2-7,TRBD1,TRBV5-1,CASSLEWGQGAYEQYF,TGCGCCAGCAGCTTGGAGTGGGGACAGGGTGCCTACGAGCAGTACTTC
.,TRBJ2-2,TRBD1,TRBV7-2,CASATGGTGELFF,TGTGCCAGCGCGACAGGGGGCACCGGGGAGCTGTTTTTT
.,TRBJ1-5,.,TRBV19,CASSPMSGNQPQHF,TGTGCCAGTAGTCCAATGAGCGGAAATCAGCCCCAGCATTTT
.,TRBJ1-2,.,TRBV5-8,CASSWQEDYGYTF,TGTGCCAGCAGCTGGCAGGAGGACTATGGCTACACCTTC
.,TRBJ1-1,.,TRBV2,CAISRAGDTEAFF,TGTGCCATCTCCCGGGCAGGGGACACTGAAGCTTTCTTT
.,TRBJ1-2,.,TRBV2,CASSGGVGGYTF,TGTGCCAGCAGTGGTGGGGTGGGTGGCTACACCTTC